The rows below give T cell receptor beta chains drawn from one sample of a study of T cell responses to AZD1222 COVID-19 vaccine. Sequencing used immunoSEQ multiplex PCR; TCRdb keeps in-frame clones, though not all of them. The sample has about 110,000 clones, around 81% seen once. The material sequenced was peripheral blood, taken on day 0 of AZD1222 vaccination. The receptors originated from an adult in good health. Both conserved end residues are part of each CDR3. Fields, in order: CDR3 DNA, CDR3 protein, V gene, clone size, D gene, J gene. D genes are given only for firm matches. Rows may omit the clone size; those that give it use once, few, many or a size class.

TGTGCCAGCTCACCACAGACGGGGCAACCACTCGGGGCGCATTTT | CASSPQTGQPLGAHF | TRBV18 | few | . | TRBJ1-5
TGTGCCAGCAGTTACTCGCGGCAGGGTGGAAACACCATATATTTT | CASSYSRQGGNTIYF | TRBV6-5 | . | . | TRBJ1-3
TGTGCCTGGAGTGTTGGCAGGCGGGATGGCTACACCTTC | CAWSVGRRDGYTF | TRBV30 | . | . | TRBJ1-2
TGTGCCAGCAGAACCGACAGCCGTAATGAAAAACTGTTTTTT | CASRTDSRNEKLFF | TRBV6-5 | . | . | TRBJ1-4
TGTGCCAGCAGCTTACCTTTGTACAGGGGGGCTGAAGCTTTCTTT | CASSLPLYRGAEAFF | TRBV7-2 | . | TRBD1 | TRBJ1-1
TGTGCCAGCAGTTCCCTAGGGTCCCCGCCGAAGGAGAAGGGCTACACCTTC | CASSSLGSPPKEKGYTF | TRBV27 | once | . | TRBJ1-2
TGTGCCAGTAGTCCCCGGACAGGGGACGTTAATGAAAAACTGTTTTTT | CASSPRTGDVNEKLFF | TRBV19 | . | TRBD1 | TRBJ1-4
TGTGCCAGCAGGACATCCGGGGCCGTTAACTATGGCTACACCTTC | CASRTSGAVNYGYTF | TRBV6-5 | . | . | TRBJ1-2
TGTGATGGGTTTAATAGCAATCAGCCCCAGCATTTT | CDGFNSNQPQHF | TRBV12-3/TRBV12-4 | . | . | TRBJ1-5
TGTGCCAGCTCACCAGTCAGGGGGACCTACGAGCAGTACTTC | CASSPVRGTYEQYF | TRBV18 | . | TRBD1 | TRBJ2-7
TGTGCCCCGGGGCGGGGGGACGAGGGTACTGAAGCTTTCTTT | CAPGRGDEGTEAFF | TRBV2 | . | . | TRBJ1-1
TGTGCCAGCAGTGAAGGGGGAGGGGTCAAATATGGCTACACCTTC | CASSEGGGVKYGYTF | TRBV25-1 | . | . | TRBJ1-2
TGTGCCAGCAGTGAATCGGGGCGGGGTAATGAAAAACTGTTTTTT | CASSESGRGNEKLFF | TRBV25-1 | . | . | TRBJ1-4
TGTGCCAGCAGTCTGGAAGGACTAGCGGGAAATGAGCAGTTCTTC | CASSLEGLAGNEQFF | TRBV6-5 | . | TRBD2 | TRBJ2-1
TGCGCCAGCAGCTTGGTGCAGGGACAGCCGGGTTCACCCCTCCACTTT | CASSLVQGQPGSPLHF | TRBV5-1 | . | TRBD1 | TRBJ1-6
TGTGCCAGCAGCCGGACAGGTCCTAACACCGGGGAGCTGTTTTTT | CASSRTGPNTGELFF | TRBV5-5 | . | TRBD1 | TRBJ2-2
TGTGCCAGCAGCTCCCGACAGGGGGCCTTCAATGAGCAGTTCTTC | CASSSRQGAFNEQFF | TRBV7-3 | . | TRBD1 | TRBJ2-1
TGTGCCAGCAGTTACGGGGAGGTCTACGAGCAGTACTTC | CASSYGEVYEQYF | TRBV6-5 | . | . | TRBJ2-7
TGTGCCAGCAGCCCCCCCTTGGGTAGGGGTGAAAAACTGTTTTTT | CASSPPLGRGEKLFF | TRBV7-2 | . | . | TRBJ1-4
TGTGCCAGCTCACCACCGGGTAATGAGCAGTTCTTC | CASSPPGNEQFF | TRBV18 | . | . | TRBJ2-1
TGTGCCAGCAGCGACAGCTTTAAGAACACTGAAGCTTTCTTT | CASSDSFKNTEAFF | TRBV7-6 | . | . | TRBJ1-1
TGTGCCAGCAGTGACAGGGTTCATGGCTACACCTTC | CASSDRVHGYTF | TRBV2 | . | . | TRBJ1-2
TGTGCCAGCAGTTTGGGGCCCGGCAGGGACCCTTCCCTGGGGGGCTACACCTTC | CASSLGPGRDPSLGGYTF | TRBV27 | . | . | TRBJ1-2
TGTGCCAGCAGTTACGGGTCAGGGCATGAAAAACTGTTTTTT | CASSYGSGHEKLFF | TRBV6-2/TRBV6-3 | once | . | TRBJ1-4
TGTGCCAGCAGCCCCGAAGGGGCTTGGGGAAACACCATATATTTT | CASSPEGAWGNTIYF | TRBV7-2 | . | . | TRBJ1-3
TGTGCCACCAGCAGAGGTGGACAGGCCTCTTATAGCAATCAGCCCCAGCATTTT | CATSRGGQASYSNQPQHF | TRBV15 | . | TRBD1 | TRBJ1-5
TGTGCCAGCAGCGTGGAGCCGCTGTCTTCCTACGAGCAGTACTTC | CASSVEPLSSYEQYF | TRBV5-8 | . | . | TRBJ2-7
TGTGCCAGCAGCTTAATCGAGGGATCAAACAATGAGCAGTTCTTC | CASSLIEGSNNEQFF | TRBV7-9 | few | . | TRBJ2-1
TGTGCCAGCAGTCAGGGGAACACTGAAGCTTTCTTT | CASSQGNTEAFF | TRBV6-2/TRBV6-3 | . | . | TRBJ1-1
TGTGCCAGCAGCTTAACGACAAACGCCCAGCCCCAGCATTTT | CASSLTTNAQPQHF | TRBV7-8 | . | . | TRBJ1-5
TGTGCAAGTCGCTCAATCGACAGGGGAGAGACCCAGTACTTC | CASRSIDRGETQYF | TRBV12-2 | . | . | TRBJ2-5
TGTGCCAGCAGCCCGGGGGTCGGTGGCTACACCTTC | CASSPGVGGYTF | TRBV9 | . | . | TRBJ1-2
TGTGCCAGCAGTTCCGGGGCGAACACTGAAGCTTTCTTT | CASSSGANTEAFF | TRBV12-3/TRBV12-4 | . | . | TRBJ1-1
TGTGCCAGCAGTTTGCCTGGGACAGGCATTTCCTACGAGCAGTACTTC | CASSLPGTGISYEQYF | TRBV28 | . | TRBD1 | TRBJ2-7
TGTGCCAGCAGCCTAGGGGGATATGGCTACACCTTC | CASSLGGYGYTF | TRBV5-6 | . | . | TRBJ1-2
TGTGCCAGCAGTAAAGGTGGGCGGGGGGCTTTCTTT | CASSKGGRGAFF | TRBV28 | . | . | TRBJ1-1
TGTGCCAGCAGTTCCGGACAGTGGAGTAATTCACCCCTCCACTTT | CASSSGQWSNSPLHF | TRBV28 | . | . | TRBJ1-6
TGCGCCAGCAGCGACGGGACTTTACGAGACACTGAAGCTTTCTTT | CASSDGTLRDTEAFF | TRBV5-1 | . | . | TRBJ1-1
TGTGCCAGCAGCTTTCAGAATGGGGGTGGGGAGACCCAGTACTTC | CASSFQNGGGETQYF | TRBV7-2 | few | . | TRBJ2-5
TGTGCCAGCAGCTTGCGGGGCCTGAACTCCGGGGAGCTGTTTTTT | CASSLRGLNSGELFF | TRBV5-6 | . | . | TRBJ2-2
TGTGCCAGTAGTATAGGGACCCGGGACAGCTATGGCTACACCTTC | CASSIGTRDSYGYTF | TRBV19 | few | TRBD1 | TRBJ1-2
TGTGCCAGCAGCCCCGGGACGAAAGATACGCAGTATTTT | CASSPGTKDTQYF | TRBV11-2 | . | . | TRBJ2-3
TGTGCCAGCAGCACCCTATACGGGGGGGAGGATGAGCAGTTCTTC | CASSTLYGGEDEQFF | TRBV7-9 | once | TRBD2 | TRBJ2-1
TGTGCCAGCAGCCCAGATACAGGGTCCTATGGCTACACCTTC | CASSPDTGSYGYTF | TRBV27 | . | . | TRBJ1-2
TGTGCCAGTAGTACGAAAAAGGACCCGATACAAGAGACCCAGTACTTC | CASSTKKDPIQETQYF | TRBV19 | . | . | TRBJ2-5
TGTGCCAGCAGCTCAGCACAGGGGCACTACGAGCAGTACTTC | CASSSAQGHYEQYF | TRBV7-6 | . | TRBD1 | TRBJ2-7
TGTGCCTGGAGTATTTCTAGCAATCAGCCCCAGCATTTT | CAWSISSNQPQHF | TRBV30 | . | . | TRBJ1-5
TGTGCCAGCAGCCAAGATCGGAGGGGGTCCGAGCAGTACTTC | CASSQDRRGSEQYF | TRBV3-1/TRBV3-2 | . | . | TRBJ2-7
TGTGCCAGTAGTATAGGTGCCCGGGCGGTGGACACTGAAGCTTTCTTT | CASSIGARAVDTEAFF | TRBV19 | . | . | TRBJ1-1
TGCGCCAGCGCCTGGACTAGCGGGAGTTCGGATACGCAGTATTTT | CASAWTSGSSDTQYF | TRBV10-2 | once | TRBD2 | TRBJ2-3
TGCGCCAGCAGTGGATTGGGCTTAGCGCCGACTTCCCCAAATGAGCAGTTCTTC | CASSGLGLAPTSPNEQFF | TRBV10-1 | . | . | TRBJ2-1
TGTGCCAGCAGCTCAATTCGGGGTAGTTGGGAGCAGTTCTTC | CASSSIRGSWEQFF | TRBV11-1 | . | . | TRBJ2-1
TGTGCCAGCAGTAAAGGGACGGTACTCTATAATTCACCCCTCCACTTT | CASSKGTVLYNSPLHF | TRBV27 | once | . | TRBJ1-6